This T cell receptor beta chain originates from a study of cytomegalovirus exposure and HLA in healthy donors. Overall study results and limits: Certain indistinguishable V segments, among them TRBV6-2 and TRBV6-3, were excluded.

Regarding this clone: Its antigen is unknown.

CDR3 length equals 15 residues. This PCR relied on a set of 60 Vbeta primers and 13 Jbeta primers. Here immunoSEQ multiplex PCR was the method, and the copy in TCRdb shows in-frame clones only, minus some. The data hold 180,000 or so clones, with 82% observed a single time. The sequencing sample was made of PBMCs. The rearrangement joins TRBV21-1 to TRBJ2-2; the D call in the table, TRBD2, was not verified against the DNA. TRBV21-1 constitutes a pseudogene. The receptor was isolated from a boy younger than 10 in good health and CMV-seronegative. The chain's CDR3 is CASPSGLVNTGELFF. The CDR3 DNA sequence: TGTGCCAGCCCCTCCGGGTTAGTTAACACCGGGGAGCTGTTTTTT.